Listed here is a single T cell receptor (beta chain). This sample is drawn from a study of T cell changes during pregnancy in multiple sclerosis. V shed 6 bases, J shed 4 bases, and the junction held 14 bases outside the gene matches. The CDR3 covers 16 residues. Germline V gene lookup returns CDR1 SGHTA and CDR2 FQGTGA. Assay used: immunoSEQ multiplex PCR; TCRdb lists only in-frame clones, some missing. The sample has tens of thousands of clones; over 90% are singletons. The TCR was taken from a female donor with multiple sclerosis, enrolled in a pregnancy study. The sample was peripheral blood, taken in the first trimester of pregnancy. The chain combines TRBV7-3 with TRBJ2-5; 7 nucleotides align to TRBD2. The CDR3 spells CASRPDGGVGVETQYF. The CDR3 DNA is TGTGCCAGCAGACCTGATGGGGGGGTGGGTGTAGAGACCCAGTACTTC.